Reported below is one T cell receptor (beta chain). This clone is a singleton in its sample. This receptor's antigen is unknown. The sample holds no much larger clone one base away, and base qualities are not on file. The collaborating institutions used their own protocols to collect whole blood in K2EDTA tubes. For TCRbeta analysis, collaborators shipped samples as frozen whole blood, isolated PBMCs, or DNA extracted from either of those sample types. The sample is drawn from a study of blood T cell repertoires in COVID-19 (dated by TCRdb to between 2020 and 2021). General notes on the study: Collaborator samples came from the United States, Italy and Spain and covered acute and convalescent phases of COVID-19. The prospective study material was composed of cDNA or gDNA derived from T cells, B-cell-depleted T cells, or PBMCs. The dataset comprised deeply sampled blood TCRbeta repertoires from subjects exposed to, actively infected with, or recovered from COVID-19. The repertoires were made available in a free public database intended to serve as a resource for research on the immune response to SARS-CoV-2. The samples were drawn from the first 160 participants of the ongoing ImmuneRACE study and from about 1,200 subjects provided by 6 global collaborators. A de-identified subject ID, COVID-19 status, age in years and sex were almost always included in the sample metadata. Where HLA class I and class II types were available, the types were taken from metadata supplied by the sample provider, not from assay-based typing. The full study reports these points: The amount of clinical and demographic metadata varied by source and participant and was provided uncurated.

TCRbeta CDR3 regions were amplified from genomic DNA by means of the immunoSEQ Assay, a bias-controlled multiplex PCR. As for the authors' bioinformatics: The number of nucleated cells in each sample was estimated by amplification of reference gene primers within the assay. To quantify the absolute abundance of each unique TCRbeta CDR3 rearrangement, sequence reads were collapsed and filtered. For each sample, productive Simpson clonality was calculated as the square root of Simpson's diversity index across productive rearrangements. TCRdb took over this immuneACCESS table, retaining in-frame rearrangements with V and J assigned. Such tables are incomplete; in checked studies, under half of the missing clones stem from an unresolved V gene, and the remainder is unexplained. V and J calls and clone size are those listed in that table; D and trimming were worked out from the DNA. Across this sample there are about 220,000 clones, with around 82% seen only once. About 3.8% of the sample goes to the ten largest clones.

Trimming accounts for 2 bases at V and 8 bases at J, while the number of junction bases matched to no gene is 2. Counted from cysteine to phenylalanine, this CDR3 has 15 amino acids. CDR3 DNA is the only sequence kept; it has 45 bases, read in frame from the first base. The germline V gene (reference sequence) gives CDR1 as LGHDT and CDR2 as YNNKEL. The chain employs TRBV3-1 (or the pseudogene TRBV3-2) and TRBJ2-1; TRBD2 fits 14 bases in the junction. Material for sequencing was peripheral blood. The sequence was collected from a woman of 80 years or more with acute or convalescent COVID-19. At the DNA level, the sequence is TGTGCCAGCAGCCAACGACTAGCGGGGGGGGATGAGCAGTTCTTC. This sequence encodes CASSQRLAGGDEQFF.